This passage covers 20 T cell receptor beta chains from one sample sequenced in a study of T cell changes during pregnancy in multiple sclerosis (dated by TCRdb to between 2017 and 2020). Library creation used the immunoSEQ multiplex PCR assay. What TCRdb holds here is the immuneACCESS table cut down to in-frame rearrangements. Part of the clones is not present; checked against another copy, under half of the missing clones reflect an unresolved V gene, and the others are unexplained. The sample has 95,000 to 100,000 clones on record, around 92% of them singletons. Around 2.1% of the sample goes to the ten largest clones. This sample comprised peripheral blood, obtained after pregnancy. The receptors were sampled from a female donor in good health, enrolled as a control in a pregnancy study.

The rearrangement uses TRBV29-1 and TRBJ2-7; 10 nucleotides match TRBD1. Per germline, CDR1 SQVTM and CDR2 ANQGSEA. The CDR3 runs to 18 residues. V dropped 5 bases and J dropped 1; count of bases not matched to a gene: 17. CDR3 in DNA: TGCAGCGTTCACGGGCGGGGACAGGGGCTTTCAGGATCCTACGAGCAGTACTTC. This encodes CSVHGRGQGLSGSYEQYF.

This chain connects TRBV12-5 to TRBJ1-2; no definite D call. There are 12 residues in the CDR3. Germline V lookup: CDR1 LGHNT, CDR2 FRNRAP. V gave up 5 bases and J gave up 3 bases, with 7 bases separating them. The CDR3 bases are TGTGCTAGTGGTGACATATACTATGGCTACACCTTC. This codes for CASGDIYYGYTF.

This sequence joins TRBV6-1 and TRBJ2-7; TRBD1 might be the D (5 bases). Germline CDR1 and CDR2: MNHNS and SASEGT. This CDR3 spans 13 amino acids. V shed 1 base and J shed 6 bases, with 10 bases lying between them. DNA of the CDR3: TGTGCCAGCAGTGAAGGCAGGGCTTCCGAGCAGTACTTC. Translated: CASSEGRASEQYF.

The V and J genes are TRBV25-1 and TRBJ1-3; D is undetermined. V was shortened by 2 bases and J by 1 base, with 6 bases between the two germline ends. Germline-derived CDR1 and CDR2 are MGHDK and SYGVNS. This CDR3 contains 14 residues. In DNA form, the CDR3 reads TGTGCCAGCAGTGAAGAGAGATCTGGAAACACCATATATTTT. Translating it yields CASSEERSGNTIYF.

This CDR3 is CSVAARGPYNEQFF. CDR3 DNA: TGCAGCGTAGCCGCCAGGGGGCCCTACAATGAGCAGTTCTTC. The J gene is TRBJ2-1, the V gene TRBV29-1; 8 positions match TRBD1. The CDR3 sequence is 14 residues long. The ends lost 6 bases at V and 2 bases at J; junction bases unmatched: 6. Germline CDR1 SQVTM, CDR2 ANQGSEA.

The V call is TRBV30, the J call TRBJ1-3; tentative D call: TRBD1 (5 bases). The germline CDR1 and CDR2 sequences are GTSNPN and SVGIG (reference sequence). The CDR3 has 15 residues. V shed 3 bases and J shed 0 bases, with 12 bases lying between them. CDR3 region: CAWSTATGSGNTIYF. The CDR3 nucleotides read TGTGCCTGGAGCACCGCTACAGGCTCTGGAAACACCATATATTTT. The whole variable domain, remainder taken from reference TRBV30 and TRBJ1-3, is SQTIHQWPATLVQPVGSPLSLECTVEGTSNPNLYWYRQAAGRGLQLLFYSVGIGQISSEVPQNLSASRPQDRQFILSSKKLLLSDSGFYLCAWSTATGSGNTIYFGEGSWLTVV.

Only one count was recorded for this clone. The gene calls are TRBV5-6 and TRBJ2-1; D uncertain. The germline CDR1 and CDR2 sequences are SGHDT and YYEEEE. The CDR3 is 14 residues long. Trimming pared 3 bases from V and 4 bases from J, leaving 11 bases between. The CDR3 loop reads CASSSNGIYNEQFF. The DNA of the CDR3 is TGTGCCAGCAGCTCCAATGGCATTTACAATGAGCAGTTCTTC.

The rearrangement uses TRBV10-2 and TRBJ2-5; 15 bases align to TRBD2. This CDR3 has 15 amino acids. Germline V CDR1 and CDR2: WSHSY, SAAADI. Germline trimming cut 6 bases from V and 2 bases from J; bases unmatched to any gene: 1. The CDR3 DNA reads as TGCGCCAGCAGGGGGACTAGCGGGGGGCAAGAGACCCAGTACTTC. Translated: CASRGTSGGQETQYF.

This chain links TRBV10-3 with TRBJ2-7, with D tentatively TRBD1 (5 bases). CDR1 ENHRY and CDR2 SYGVKD come from the germline V gene. Trimming took off 2 bases at V and 0 bases at J, with 11 bases between the two ends. The CDR3 loop spans 15 amino acids. CDR3 loop: CAISETKDTSYEQYF. As DNA, the CDR3 is TGTGCCATCAGTGAGACCAAGGACACCTCCTACGAGCAGTACTTC.

The V call is TRBV19, the J call TRBJ2-5; 8 nucleotides align to TRBD1. The V gene end was trimmed by 3 bases and the J gene end by 2 bases; junction bases not matched to a gene: 5. The CDR3 contains 15 residues. In germline, CDR1 is LNHDA, CDR2 SQIVND (reference sequence). In nucleotides, the CDR3 is TGTGCCAGTAGTATTCTTGGACAGGGACAAGAGACCCAGTACTTC. Translating gives CASSILGQGQETQYF.

The rearrangement joins TRBV5-3 to TRBJ1-3; no clear D. TRBV5-3 is known as an ORF, though its function is uncertain. V lost 3 bases to trimming and J lost 3 bases, with 4 bases between them. The CDR3 is 12 residues long. CDR3 amino acids: CARSSRGNTIYF. CDR3 DNA sequence: TGTGCCAGAAGCTCCCGTGGAAACACCATATATTTT.

This clone was detected once. The chain employs TRBV30 and TRBJ1-5; the match to TRBD1 covers 9 bases. With V trimmed by 2 bases and J by 6 bases, 5 bases remained unmatched. This CDR3 comprises 14 residues. Germline loops: CDR1 GTSNPN, CDR2 SVGIG (reference sequence). Here the CDR3 DNA reads TGTGCCTGGAGTCTCGGACAGGGGAGTCAGCCCCAGCATTTT. It encodes CAWSLGQGSQPQHF.

The V gene is TRBV7-8, the J gene TRBJ2-5, with 9 bases that match TRBD2. Germline CDR1 is SGHVS and CDR2 is FQNEAQ. This CDR3 comprises 15 residues. V was pared by 1 base and J by 3 bases, with 3 bases of the junction left unmatched. CDR3 in DNA: TGTGCCAGCAGCTTAGTGCGGGAGGGAAAAGAGACCCAGTACTTC. It specifies CASSLVREGKETQYF. The whole variable domain, filled in from reference TRBV7-8 and TRBJ2-5, reads GAGVSQSPRYKVAKRGQDVALRCDPISGHVSLFWYQQALGQGPEFLTYFQNEAQLDKSGLPSDRFFAERPEGSVSTLKIQRTQQEDSAVYLCASSLVREGKETQYFGPGTRLLVL.

The chain is built from TRBV4-2 and TRBJ2-7; D is undetermined. This CDR3 spans 12 amino acids. Germline lookup yields CDR1 LGHNA and CDR2 YNFKEQ. With 0 bases removed from V and 5 bases from J, the gap between germline ends came to 5 bases. CDR3 coding DNA: TGTGCCAGCAGCCAAGATAGCCACGAGCAGTACTTC. Translation gives CASSQDSHEQYF.

This chain joins TRBV11-2 and TRBJ2-3; 7 bases agree with TRBD2. Germline CDR1 reads SGHAT; CDR2 reads FQNNGV. Germline trimming cut 2 bases from V and 0 bases from J; bases unmatched to any gene: 2. The CDR3 extends over 15 amino acids. The CDR3 nucleotides are TGTGCCAGCAGCTTAAATAGCGGGAGCACAGATACGCAGTATTTT. It encodes CASSLNSGSTDTQYF.

The V call is TRBV18, the J call TRBJ1-6; no clear D gene. The CDR3 runs to 14 residues. Germline V gives CDR1 KGHSH, CDR2 LQKENI. V lost 2 bases, J lost 10 bases, and 12 bases lay in between. CDR3 sequence reads: CASSPAAEQSPLHF. The CDR3 nucleotides are TGTGCCAGCTCACCAGCGGCAGAGCAATCACCCCTCCACTTT.

The CDR3 coding sequence is TGTGCCAGCAGTTACTCTACTACCCGGCGGCAGCCCCAGCATTTT. Protein sequence: CASSYSTTRRQPQHF. The chain joins TRBV6-5 to TRBJ1-5; D uncertain. This CDR3 region has 15 residues. Trimming pared 0 bases from V and 7 bases from J, leaving 13 bases between. CDR1 and CDR2 (germline): MNHEY, SVGAGI.

The J gene is TRBJ2-1, the V gene TRBV7-9; no reliable D call. Trimming shortened V by 5 bases and J by 6 bases, and 20 bases separated the two germline ends. The germline V gene has CDR1 SEHNR and CDR2 FQNEAQ (reference sequence). CDR3 size: 16 residues. For the CDR3, the DNA is TGTGCCAGCAGCCCCACCGTTTGGGTGTCAGGCAATGAGCAGTTCTTC. It translates to CASSPTVWVSGNEQFF.

The genes are TRBV5-3 and TRBJ2-5, with D perhaps matching TRBD2 (5 bases). TRBV5-3 is filed as an ORF, its function uncertain. This CDR3 region has 15 residues. Trimming stripped 4 bases from V and 4 bases from J, with 17 bases between. CDR3 residues: CARSLRDSWGETQYF. Here the CDR3 DNA reads TGTGCCAGAAGCCTGAGGGATTCTTGGGGAGAGACCCAGTACTTC.

The chain has TRBV27 and TRBJ2-7, with D perhaps matching TRBD1 (6 bases). CDR3 length: 14 amino acids. The V end was cut by 5 bases, the J end by 2 bases, with 13 bases between. Germline V gene lookup returns CDR1 MNHEY and CDR2 SMNVEV (reference sequence). As DNA, the CDR3 is TGTGCCAGCAGTCTCCTAGGACAGACCTACGAGCAGTACTTC. Protein sequence: CASSLLGQTYEQYF.